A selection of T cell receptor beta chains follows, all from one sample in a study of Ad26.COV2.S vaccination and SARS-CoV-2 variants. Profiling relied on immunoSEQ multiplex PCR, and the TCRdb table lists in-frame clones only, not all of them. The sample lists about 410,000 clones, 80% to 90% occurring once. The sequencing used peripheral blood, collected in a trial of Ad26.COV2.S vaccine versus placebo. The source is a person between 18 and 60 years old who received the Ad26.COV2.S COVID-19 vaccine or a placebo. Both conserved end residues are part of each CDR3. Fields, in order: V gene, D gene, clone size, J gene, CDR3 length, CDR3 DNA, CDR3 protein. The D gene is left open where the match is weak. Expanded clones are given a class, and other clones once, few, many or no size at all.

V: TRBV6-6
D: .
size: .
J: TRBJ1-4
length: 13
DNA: TGTGCCAGCAGAGGACCGGGAAATGAAAAACTGTTTTTT
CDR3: CASRGPGNEKLFF

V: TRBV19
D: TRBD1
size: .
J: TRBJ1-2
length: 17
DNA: TGTGCCAGTAGTATAGTGGGGACAGTTCCGGTGCGCTATGGCTACACCTTC
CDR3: CASSIVGTVPVRYGYTF

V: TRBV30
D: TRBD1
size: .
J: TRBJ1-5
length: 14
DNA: TGTGCCTGGAGTGGACAGGGGAGCAATCAGCCCCAGCATTTT
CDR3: CAWSGQGSNQPQHF

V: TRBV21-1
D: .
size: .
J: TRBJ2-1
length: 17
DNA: TGTGCCAGCAGCAAAAGTGGCTGGGACTTTTCTTACAATGAGCAGTTCTTC
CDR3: CASSKSGWDFSYNEQFF

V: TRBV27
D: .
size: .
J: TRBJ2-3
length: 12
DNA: TGTGCCAGCAGTCCTCACACAGATACGCAGTATTTT
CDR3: CASSPHTDTQYF

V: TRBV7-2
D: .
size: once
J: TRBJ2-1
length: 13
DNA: TGTGCCACTACTACAAGCTCCTACAATGAGCAGTTCTTC
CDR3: CATTTSSYNEQFF

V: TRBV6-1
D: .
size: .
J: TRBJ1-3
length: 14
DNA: TGTGCCAGCAGTGAATTCGGGGGGGGAAACACCATATATTTT
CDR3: CASSEFGGGNTIYF

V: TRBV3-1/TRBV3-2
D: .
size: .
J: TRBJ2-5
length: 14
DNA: TGTGCCAGCAGCCTCACCGGACCGCGGGAGACCCAGTACTTC
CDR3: CASSLTGPRETQYF

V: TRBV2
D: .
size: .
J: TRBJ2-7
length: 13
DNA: TGTGCCAGCAGCCGGGACGCAACCTACGAGCAGTACTTC
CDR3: CASSRDATYEQYF

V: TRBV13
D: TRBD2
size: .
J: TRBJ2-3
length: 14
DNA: TGTGCCAGCAGCTACGGACTAGCCCGCCTCGGGCAGTATTTT
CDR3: CASSYGLARLGQYF

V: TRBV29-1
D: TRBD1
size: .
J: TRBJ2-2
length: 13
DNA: TGCAGCGTCGGGACAGCCAACACCGGGGAGCTGTTTTTT
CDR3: CSVGTANTGELFF

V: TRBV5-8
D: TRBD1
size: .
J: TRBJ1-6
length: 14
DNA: TGTGCCAGCAGCCGGACAGGGCTTAATTCACCCCTCCACTTT
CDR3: CASSRTGLNSPLHF

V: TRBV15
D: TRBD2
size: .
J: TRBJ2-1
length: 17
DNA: TGTGCCACCAGCAGGGATAGCGGGGGGGCCACGAATAATGAGCAGTTCTTC
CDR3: CATSRDSGGATNNEQFF

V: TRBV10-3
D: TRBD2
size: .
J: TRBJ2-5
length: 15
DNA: TGTGCCATCAGCTCGACTAGCGGGGGGGAAGAGACCCAGTACTTC
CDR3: CAISSTSGGEETQYF

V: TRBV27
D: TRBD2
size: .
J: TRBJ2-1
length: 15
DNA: TGTGCCAGCAGTTTGGTAGCGGGGGGTTACAATGAGCAGTTCTTC
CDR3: CASSLVAGGYNEQFF

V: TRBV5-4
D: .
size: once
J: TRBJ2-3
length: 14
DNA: TGTGCCAGCAGCTTGGAGCTGGGGGCTGATACGCAGTATTTT
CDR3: CASSLELGADTQYF

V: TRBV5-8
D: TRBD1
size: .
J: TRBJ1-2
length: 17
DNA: TGTGCCAGCAGCCGAACAGGGGGCAGCCCAAGAGGTTCTGGCTACACCTTC
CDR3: CASSRTGGSPRGSGYTF

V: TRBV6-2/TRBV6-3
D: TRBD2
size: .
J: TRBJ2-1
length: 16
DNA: TGTGCCAGCAGTGACCTAGAGCGGGGTTGGAGGGATGAGCAGTTCTTC
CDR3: CASSDLERGWRDEQFF

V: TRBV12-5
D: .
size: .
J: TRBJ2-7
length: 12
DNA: TGTGCTAGTGGTTTGAGCCCGCACGAGCAGTACTTC
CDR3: CASGLSPHEQYF

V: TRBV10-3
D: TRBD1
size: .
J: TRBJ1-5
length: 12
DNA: TGTGCCATTGGACAGGAAAATCAGCCCCAGCATTTT
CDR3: CAIGQENQPQHF

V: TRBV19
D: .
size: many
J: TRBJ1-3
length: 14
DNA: TGTGCCAGTAGTCAACACTTCGAGGGAAACACCATATATTTT
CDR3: CASSQHFEGNTIYF

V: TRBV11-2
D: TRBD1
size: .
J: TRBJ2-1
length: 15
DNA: TGTGCCAGCAGCCCGACCGGGACAGGGTACAATGAGCAGTTCTTC
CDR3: CASSPTGTGYNEQFF